This TCR beta chain was recorded in a study of blood T cell repertoires in COVID-19. Study-wide background: COVID-19 samples from acute and convalescent phases originated in the United States, Italy and Spain.

Sequenced by immunoSEQ multiplex PCR; TCRdb stores in-frame clones only, minus some. The repertoire holds around 250,000 clones, with around 84% as singletons. V trimming: 4 bases; J trimming: 7 bases; junction bases outside the gene matches: 6. The CDR3 loop spans 15 amino acids. The germline V gene has CDR1 SGDLS and CDR2 YYNGEE. Study members were between about 18 and 95 years old and lived in 24 US regions. Recovered Cohort 3 donors showed two negative PCRs, clearance, or symptom resolution. Sequenced: PBMCs or T cells enriched from blood (not recorded which). This chain uses TRBV9 with TRBJ2-1; 12 nucleotides match TRBD2. The origin of this receptor is a woman in her fifties or sixties who had recovered from COVID-19. CDR3 in amino acids: CASSKGLAGNNEQFF. The CDR3 bases are TGTGCCAGCAGCAAAGGACTAGCGGGAAATAATGAGCAGTTCTTC.